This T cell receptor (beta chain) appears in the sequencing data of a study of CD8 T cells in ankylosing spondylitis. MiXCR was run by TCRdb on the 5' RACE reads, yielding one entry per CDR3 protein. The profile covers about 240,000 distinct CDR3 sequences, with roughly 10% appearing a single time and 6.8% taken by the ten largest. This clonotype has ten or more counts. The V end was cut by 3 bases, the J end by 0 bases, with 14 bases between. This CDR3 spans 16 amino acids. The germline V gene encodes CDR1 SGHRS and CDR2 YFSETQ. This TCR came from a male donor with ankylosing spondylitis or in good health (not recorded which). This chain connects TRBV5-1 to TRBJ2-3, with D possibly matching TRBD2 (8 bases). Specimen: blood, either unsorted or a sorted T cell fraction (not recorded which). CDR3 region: CASSSLAGQSTDTQYF. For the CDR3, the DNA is TGCGCCAGCAGCTCCTTAGCGGGACAGAGCACAGATACGCAGTATTTT.